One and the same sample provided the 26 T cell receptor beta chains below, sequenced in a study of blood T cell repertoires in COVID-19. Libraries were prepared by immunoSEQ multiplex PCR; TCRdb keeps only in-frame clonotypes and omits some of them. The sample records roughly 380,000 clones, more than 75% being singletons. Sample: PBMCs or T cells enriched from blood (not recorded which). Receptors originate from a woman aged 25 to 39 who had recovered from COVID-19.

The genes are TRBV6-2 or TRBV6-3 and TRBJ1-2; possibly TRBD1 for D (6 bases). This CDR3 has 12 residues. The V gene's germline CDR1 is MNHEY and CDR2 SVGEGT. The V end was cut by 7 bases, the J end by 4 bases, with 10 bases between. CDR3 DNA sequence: TGTGCCAGCACCCCGGACAGCTATGGCTACACCTTC. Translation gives CASTPDSYGYTF.

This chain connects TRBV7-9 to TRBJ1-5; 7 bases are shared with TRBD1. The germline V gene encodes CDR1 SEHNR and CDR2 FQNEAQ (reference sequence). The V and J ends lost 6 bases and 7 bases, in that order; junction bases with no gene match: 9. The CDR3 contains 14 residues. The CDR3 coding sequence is TGTGCCAGCAGTCTGGGGCGGGGACAGCAGCCCCAGCATTTT. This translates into CASSLGRGQQPQHF. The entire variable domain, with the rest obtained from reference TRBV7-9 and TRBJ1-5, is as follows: DTGVSQNPRHKITKRGQNVTFRCDPISEHNRLYWYRQTLGQGPEFLTYFQNEAQLEKSRLLSDRFSAERPKGSFSTLEIQRTEQGDSAMYLCASSLGRGQQPQHFGDGTRLSIL.

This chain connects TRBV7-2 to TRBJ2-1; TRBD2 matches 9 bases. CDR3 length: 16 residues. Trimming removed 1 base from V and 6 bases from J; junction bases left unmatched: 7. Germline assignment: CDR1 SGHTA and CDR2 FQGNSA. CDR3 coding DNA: TGTGCCAGCAGCTTAGTAAGGCTAGCGGGAACCAATGAGCAGTTCTTC. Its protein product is CASSLVRLAGTNEQFF.

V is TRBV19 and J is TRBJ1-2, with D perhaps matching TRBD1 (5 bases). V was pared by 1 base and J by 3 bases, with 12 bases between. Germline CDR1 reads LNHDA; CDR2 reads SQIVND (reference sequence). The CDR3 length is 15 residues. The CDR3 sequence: CASSIGAGGDYGYTF. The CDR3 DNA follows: TGTGCCAGTAGTATAGGTGCCGGGGGGGACTATGGCTACACCTTC. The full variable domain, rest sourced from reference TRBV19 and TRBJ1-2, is DGGITQSPKYLFRKEGQNVTLSCEQNLNHDAMYWYRQDPGQGLRLIYYSQIVNDFQKGDIAEGYSVSREKKESFPLTVTSAQKNPTAFYLCASSIGAGGDYGYTFGSGTRLTVV.

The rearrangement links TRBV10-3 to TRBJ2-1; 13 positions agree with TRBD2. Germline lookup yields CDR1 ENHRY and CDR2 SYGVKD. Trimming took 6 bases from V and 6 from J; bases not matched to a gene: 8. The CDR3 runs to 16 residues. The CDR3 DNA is TGTGCCATCAGAGGAACTAGCGGGGGGGAAGTCAATGAGCAGTTCTTC. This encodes CAIRGTSGGEVNEQFF.

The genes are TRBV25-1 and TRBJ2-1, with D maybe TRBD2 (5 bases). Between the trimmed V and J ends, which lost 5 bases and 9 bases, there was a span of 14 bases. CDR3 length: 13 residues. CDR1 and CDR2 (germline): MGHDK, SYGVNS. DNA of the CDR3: TGTGCCAGCAGTTCCCCCCTAGCCAGTGAGCAGTTCTTC. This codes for CASSSPLASEQFF.

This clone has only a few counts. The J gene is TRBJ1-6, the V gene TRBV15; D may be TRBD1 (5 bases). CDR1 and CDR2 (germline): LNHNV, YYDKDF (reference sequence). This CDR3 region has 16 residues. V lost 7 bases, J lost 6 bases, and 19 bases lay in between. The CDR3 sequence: CATNNGVGGFNSPLHF. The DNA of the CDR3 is TGTGCCACCAATAACGGCGTGGGGGGGTTTAATTCACCCCTCCACTTT.

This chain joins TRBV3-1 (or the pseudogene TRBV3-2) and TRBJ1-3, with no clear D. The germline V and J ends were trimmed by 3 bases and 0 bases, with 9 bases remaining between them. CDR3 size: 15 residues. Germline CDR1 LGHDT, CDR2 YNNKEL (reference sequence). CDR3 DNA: TGTGCCAGCAGCCAGAGCTTCGGCTCTGGAAACACCATATATTTT. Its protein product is CASSQSFGSGNTIYF.

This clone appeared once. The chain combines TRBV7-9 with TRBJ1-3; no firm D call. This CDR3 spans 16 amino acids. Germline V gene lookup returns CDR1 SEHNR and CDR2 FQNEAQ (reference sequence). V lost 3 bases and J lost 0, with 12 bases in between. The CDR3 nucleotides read TGTGCCAGCAGCTTGGTAGTGCGATTCTCTGGAAACACCATATATTTT. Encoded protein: CASSLVVRFSGNTIYF.

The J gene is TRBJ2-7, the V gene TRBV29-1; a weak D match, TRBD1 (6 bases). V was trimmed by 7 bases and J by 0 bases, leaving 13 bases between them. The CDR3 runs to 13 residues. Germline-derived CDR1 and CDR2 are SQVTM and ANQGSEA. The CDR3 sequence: CSARQDLSYEQYF. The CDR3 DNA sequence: TGCAGCGCGAGACAGGACCTCTCCTACGAGCAGTACTTC.

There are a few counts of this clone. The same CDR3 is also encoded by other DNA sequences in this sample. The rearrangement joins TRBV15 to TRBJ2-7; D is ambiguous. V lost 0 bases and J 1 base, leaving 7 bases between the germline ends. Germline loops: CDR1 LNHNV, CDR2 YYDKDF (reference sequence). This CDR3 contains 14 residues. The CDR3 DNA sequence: TGTGCCACCAGCAGAGATCCTGTTTCCTACGAGCAGTACTTC. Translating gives CATSRDPVSYEQYF. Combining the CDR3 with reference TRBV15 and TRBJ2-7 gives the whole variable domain DAMVIQNPRYQVTQFGKPVTLSCSQTLNHNVMYWYQQKSSQAPKLLFHYYDKDFNNEADTPDNFQSRRPNTSFCFLDIRSPGLGDTAMYLCATSRDPVSYEQYFGPGTRLTVT.

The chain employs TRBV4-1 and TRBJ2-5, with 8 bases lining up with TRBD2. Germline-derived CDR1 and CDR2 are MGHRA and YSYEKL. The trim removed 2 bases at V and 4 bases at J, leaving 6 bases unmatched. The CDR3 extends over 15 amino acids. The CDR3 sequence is CASSQSGGEGETQYF. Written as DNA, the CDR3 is TGCGCCAGCAGCCAATCGGGGGGGGAGGGAGAGACCCAGTACTTC.

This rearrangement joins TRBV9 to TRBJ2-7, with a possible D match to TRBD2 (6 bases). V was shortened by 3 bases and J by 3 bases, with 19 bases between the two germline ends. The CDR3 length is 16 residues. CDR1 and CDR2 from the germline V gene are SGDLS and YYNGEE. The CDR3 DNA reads TGTGCCAGCAGCGGCCTTCGGGACTTCAACATCTACGAGCAGTACTTC. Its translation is CASSGLRDFNIYEQYF.

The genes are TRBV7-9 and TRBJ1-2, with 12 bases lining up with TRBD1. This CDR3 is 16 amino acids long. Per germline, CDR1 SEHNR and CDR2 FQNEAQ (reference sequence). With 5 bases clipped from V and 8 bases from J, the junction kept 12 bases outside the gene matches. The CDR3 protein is CASSPGLGQGAGGYTF. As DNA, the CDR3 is TGTGCCAGCAGCCCGGGATTGGGACAGGGGGCAGGGGGCTACACCTTC. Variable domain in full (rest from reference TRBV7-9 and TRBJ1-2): DTGVSQNPRHKITKRGQNVTFRCDPISEHNRLYWYRQTLGQGPEFLTYFQNEAQLEKSRLLSDRFSAERPKGSFSTLEIQRTEQGDSAMYLCASSPGLGQGAGGYTFGSGTRLTVV.

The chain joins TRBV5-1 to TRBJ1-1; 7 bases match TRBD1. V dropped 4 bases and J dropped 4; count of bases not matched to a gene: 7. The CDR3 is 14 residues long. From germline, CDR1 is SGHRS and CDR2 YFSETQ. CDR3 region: CASSPQGGLTEAFF. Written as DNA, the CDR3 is TGCGCCAGCAGCCCCCAGGGGGGTCTCACTGAAGCTTTCTTT.

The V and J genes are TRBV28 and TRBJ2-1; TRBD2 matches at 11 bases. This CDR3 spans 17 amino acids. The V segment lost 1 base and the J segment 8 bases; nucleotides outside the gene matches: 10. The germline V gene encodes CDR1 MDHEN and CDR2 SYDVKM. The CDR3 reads CASSLSRASGRLDEQFF. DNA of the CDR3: TGTGCCAGCAGTTTATCCCGGGCTAGCGGGAGGCTCGATGAGCAGTTCTTC.

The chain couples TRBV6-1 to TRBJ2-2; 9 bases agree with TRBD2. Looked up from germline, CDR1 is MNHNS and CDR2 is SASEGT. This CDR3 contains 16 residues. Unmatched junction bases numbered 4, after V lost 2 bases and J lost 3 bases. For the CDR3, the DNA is TGTGCCAGCAGTGAATTTGCGGGGGGGCACACCGGGGAGCTGTTTTTT. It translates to CASSEFAGGHTGELFF.

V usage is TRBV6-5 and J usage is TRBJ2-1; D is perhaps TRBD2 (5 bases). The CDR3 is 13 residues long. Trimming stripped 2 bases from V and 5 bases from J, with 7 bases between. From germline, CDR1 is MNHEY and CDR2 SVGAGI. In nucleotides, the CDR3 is TGTGCCAGCAGTTACGGAGGAAACAATGAGCAGTTCTTC. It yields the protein CASSYGGNNEQFF.

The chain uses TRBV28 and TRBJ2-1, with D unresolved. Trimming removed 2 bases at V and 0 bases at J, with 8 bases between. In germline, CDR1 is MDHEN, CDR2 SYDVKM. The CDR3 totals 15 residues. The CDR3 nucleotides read TGTGCCAGCAGTTTAGTTCTAGACTCCTACAATGAGCAGTTCTTC. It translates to CASSLVLDSYNEQFF.

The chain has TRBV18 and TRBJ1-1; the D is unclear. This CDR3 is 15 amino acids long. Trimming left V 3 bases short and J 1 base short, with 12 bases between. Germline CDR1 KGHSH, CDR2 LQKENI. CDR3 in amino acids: CASSPPGRKNTEAFF. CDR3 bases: TGTGCCAGCTCACCTCCGGGGAGAAAGAACACTGAAGCTTTCTTT.

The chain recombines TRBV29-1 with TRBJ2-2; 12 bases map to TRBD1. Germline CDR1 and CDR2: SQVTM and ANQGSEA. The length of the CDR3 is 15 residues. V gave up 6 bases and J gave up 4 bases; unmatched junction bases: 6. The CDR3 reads CSVTGQGAITGELFF. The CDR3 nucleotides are TGCAGCGTAACGGGACAGGGGGCAATCACCGGGGAGCTGTTTTTT.

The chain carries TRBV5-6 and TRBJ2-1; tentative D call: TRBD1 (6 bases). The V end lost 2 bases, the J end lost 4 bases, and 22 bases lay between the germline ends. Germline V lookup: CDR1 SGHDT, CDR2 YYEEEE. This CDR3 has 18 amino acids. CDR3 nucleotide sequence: TGTGCCAGCAGCTTTTCATCGCAGGGGACCTATTATTACAATGAGCAGTTCTTC. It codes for CASSFSSQGTYYYNEQFF.

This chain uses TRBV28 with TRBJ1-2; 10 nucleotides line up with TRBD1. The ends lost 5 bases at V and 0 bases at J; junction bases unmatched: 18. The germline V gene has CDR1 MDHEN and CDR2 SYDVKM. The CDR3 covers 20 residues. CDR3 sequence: CASSLEQPWTGGTSNYGYTF. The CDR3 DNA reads TGTGCCAGCAGTCTGGAACAACCTTGGACAGGGGGTACATCTAACTATGGCTACACCTTC.

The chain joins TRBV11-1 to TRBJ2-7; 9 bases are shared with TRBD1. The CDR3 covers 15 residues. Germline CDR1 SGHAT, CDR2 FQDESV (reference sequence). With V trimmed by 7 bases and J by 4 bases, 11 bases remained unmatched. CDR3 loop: CASKQNRGLQYEQYF. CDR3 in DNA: TGTGCCAGCAAGCAAAACAGGGGGCTCCAGTACGAGCAGTACTTC.

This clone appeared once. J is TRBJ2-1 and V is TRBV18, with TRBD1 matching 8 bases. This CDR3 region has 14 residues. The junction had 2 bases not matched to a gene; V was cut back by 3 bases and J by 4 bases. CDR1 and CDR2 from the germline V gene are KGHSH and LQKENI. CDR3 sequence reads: CASSPDRAYNEQFF. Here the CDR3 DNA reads TGTGCCAGCTCACCGGACAGGGCTTACAATGAGCAGTTCTTC. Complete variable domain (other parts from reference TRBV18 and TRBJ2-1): NAGVMQNPRHLVRRRGQEARLRCSPMKGHSHVYWYRQLPEEGLKFMVYLQKENIIDESGMPKERFSAEFPKEGPSILRIQQVVRGDSAAYFCASSPDRAYNEQFFGPGTRLTVL.

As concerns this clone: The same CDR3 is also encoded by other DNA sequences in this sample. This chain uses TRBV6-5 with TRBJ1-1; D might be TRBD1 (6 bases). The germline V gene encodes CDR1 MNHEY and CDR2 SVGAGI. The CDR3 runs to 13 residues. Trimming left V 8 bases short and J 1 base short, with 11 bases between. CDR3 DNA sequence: TGTGCCAGCTCACCGACAGGGAACACTGAAGCTTTCTTT. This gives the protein CASSPTGNTEAFF.